This entry describes one T cell receptor beta chain. Its antigen is unidentified. This sample was taken from a study of shared clonotypes between healthy human individuals. Study-wide results and caveats: Among donors, the sharing of clonotypes was expected to be influenced by sequencing depth.

It was CD45RO-negative cells, positively selected for CCR7, that made up naive CD8 cells, with terminally differentiated effector memory CD45RA+ cells excluded. V lost 2 bases, J lost 4 bases, and 6 bases stayed unmatched. Looked up from germline, CDR1 is MNHEY and CDR2 is SMNVEV (reference sequence). This CDR3 is 16 amino acids long. The assay was immunoSEQ multiplex PCR, and TCRdb's table has in-frame clones only and misses some. Counted here are millions of clones, 90% to 95% occurring once; the ten biggest clones make up about 1.8%. Sequenced material: naive CD8+ T cells from PBMCs. This clonotype was sampled from a man aged 18 to 29 in good health. Some clones in this sample may be carry-over from other donors' samples. The V and J genes are TRBV27 and TRBJ2-1; 9 nucleotides match TRBD2. The DNA for the CDR3 is TGTGCCAGCAGTTTAGGGGGACTAGCCTTTTACAATGAGCAGTTCTTC. Translation: CASSLGGLAFYNEQFF.